Presented here are 24 T cell receptor beta chains from one specimen sequenced in a study of CD8+ T cells in alopecia areata. After isolation, RNA underwent reverse transcription to generate cDNA as the sequencing template. Libraries were prepared by immunoSEQ multiplex PCR; TCRdb keeps only in-frame clonotypes and omits some of them. The top ten clones hold around 1.2% of a sample with hundreds of thousands of clones, under 80% of them seen once. Sequenced material: CD4+ T cells sorted from blood, taken at week 0. The receptors were gathered from a human donor with alopecia areata.

This clone was seen a few times. This rearrangement joins TRBV18 to TRBJ2-3; D gene uncertain. The CDR3 consists of 12 residues. Trimming took 8 bases from V and 2 from J, leaving 8 bases between them. In germline, CDR1 is KGHSH, CDR2 LQKENI. The CDR3 is CASLATTDTQYF. As DNA, the CDR3 is TGTGCCAGCCTCGCGACCACAGATACGCAGTATTTT.

This rearrangement joins TRBV7-8 to TRBJ1-6; D not certain. Germline V CDR1 and CDR2: SGHVS, FQNEAQ. The CDR3 has 15 amino acids. V was pared by 2 bases and J by 7 bases, with 12 bases between. The CDR3 nucleotides are TGTGCCAGCAGCTTAAGGGCGGAAACGAATTCACCCCTCCACTTT. It translates to CASSLRAETNSPLHF.

This chain connects TRBV30 to TRBJ2-7; D perhaps matches TRBD1 (5 bases). This CDR3 has 12 amino acids. Germline V gene lookup returns CDR1 GTSNPN and CDR2 SVGIG (reference sequence). V was cut by 3 bases and J by 6 bases, with 12 bases left in between. The CDR3 nucleotides are TGTGCCTGGAGCGAACAGGTTTCCGAGCAGTACTTC. Its protein is CAWSEQVSEQYF.

The chain couples TRBV6-1 to TRBJ2-5; D may match TRBD1 or TRBD2 (5 bases each). V lost 2 bases, J lost 4 bases, and 14 bases lay in between. From germline, CDR1 is MNHNS and CDR2 SASEGT. There are 15 residues in the CDR3. CDR3 region: CASSEIVGVRETQYF. The CDR3 nucleotides are TGTGCCAGCAGTGAAATTGTGGGGGTACGAGAGACCCAGTACTTC.

This clone showed up just once. The chain has TRBV9 and TRBJ2-5; weak D call: TRBD1 (5 bases). Between the trimmed V and J ends, which lost 2 bases and 5 bases, there was a span of 13 bases. This CDR3 is built from 14 residues. Germline CDR1 and CDR2: SGDLS and YYNGEE. CDR3 protein: CASSVQPKGETQYF. Here the CDR3 DNA reads TGTGCCAGCAGCGTGCAACCAAAGGGGGAGACCCAGTACTTC.

Points on this clone: Different DNA sequences within this sample yield the same CDR3. V usage is TRBV29-1 and J usage is TRBJ2-7; TRBD1 agrees at 11 bases. The CDR3 extends over 13 amino acids. Germline loops: CDR1 SQVTM, CDR2 ANQGSEA. The junction had 1 base not matched to a gene; V was cut back by 6 bases and J by 0 bases. The CDR3 spells CSVGTGGSYEQYF. CDR3 bases: TGCAGCGTGGGGACAGGGGGCTCCTACGAGCAGTACTTC.

This clone was observed a few times. The chain recombines TRBV14 with TRBJ1-3; the D is unclear. The germline V gene encodes CDR1 SGHDN and CDR2 FVKESK. Trimming left V 4 bases short and J 3 bases short, with 7 bases between. This CDR3 spans 13 amino acids. CDR3 nucleotide sequence: TGTGCCAGCAGCCGTGACCTTGGAAACACCATATATTTT. Translation: CASSRDLGNTIYF.

V is TRBV4-1 and J is TRBJ1-2, with a weak D call TRBD1 (5 bases). The CDR3 loop spans 15 amino acids. Looked up from germline, CDR1 is MGHRA and CDR2 is YSYEKL. Trimming stripped 3 bases from V and 12 bases from J, with 23 bases between. Here the CDR3 reads CASSQVRDGRFFHTF. The DNA of the CDR3 is TGCGCCAGCAGCCAGGTCCGGGACGGACGCTTTTTCCACACCTTC.

The V and J genes are TRBV30 and TRBJ1-5, with 7 nucleotides matching TRBD1. In germline, CDR1 is GTSNPN, CDR2 SVGIG (reference sequence). Losses at the gene ends were 1 base for V and 6 bases for J; bases not matched to a gene: 6. The CDR3 is made up of 14 amino acids. The CDR3 protein is CAWSGGQESQPQHF. The CDR3 DNA reads TGTGCCTGGAGTGGTGGACAGGAGAGTCAGCCCCAGCATTTT. The full variable domain, its missing parts supplied by reference TRBV30 and TRBJ1-5, is SQTIHQWPATLVQPVGSPLSLECTVEGTSNPNLYWYRQAAGRGLQLLFYSVGIGQISSEVPQNLSASRPQDRQFILSSKKLLLSDSGFYLCAWSGGQESQPQHFGDGTRLSIL.

The chain is built from TRBV10-2 and TRBJ2-7; 7 bases agree with TRBD1. The V gene's germline CDR1 is WSHSY and CDR2 SAAADI. There are 15 residues in the CDR3. J was trimmed by 0 bases and V by 6 bases; bases with no gene match: 8. CDR3 protein: CASSLGQQSSYEQYF. CDR3 nucleotide sequence: TGCGCCAGCAGCCTGGGACAGCAGTCCTCCTACGAGCAGTACTTC.

The genes are TRBV2 and TRBJ1-2; D not resolved. The CDR3 totals 10 residues. Trimming cost V 6 bases and J 2 bases, with 1 base left between them. Germline V gene sequence: CDR1 SNHLY, CDR2 FYNNEI. CDR3 sequence: CASRNYGYTF. CDR3 bases: TGTGCCAGCAGGAACTATGGCTACACCTTC. Using reference TRBV2 and TRBJ1-2 for the parts outside the CDR3, the full variable domain is EPEVTQTPSHQVTQMGQEVILRCVPISNHLYFYWYRQILGQKVEFLVSFYNNEISEKSEIFDDQFSVERPDGSNFTLKIRSTKLEDSAMYFCASRNYGYTFGSGTRLTVV.

The V and J genes are TRBV29-1 and TRBJ2-1; 10 bases fit TRBD2. This CDR3 comprises 15 residues. Germline assignment: CDR1 SQVTM and CDR2 ANQGSEA. Unmatched junction bases numbered 9, after V lost 4 bases and J lost 6 bases. The CDR3 DNA is TGCAGCGTTGTTTCCCAGCGGGGGGGCATCAATGAGCAGTTCTTC. Translated, it gives CSVVSQRGGINEQFF.

V usage is TRBV29-1 and J usage is TRBJ2-1; TRBD1 is a possible D gene (6 bases). The CDR3 covers 13 residues. The V and J ends lost 4 bases and 5 bases respectively, with 12 bases between them. Germline values: CDR1 SQVTM, CDR2 ANQGSEA. The CDR3 DNA sequence: TGCAGCGTTGTGAGACAGGCCAACAATGAGCAGTTCTTC. Translated: CSVVRQANNEQFF.

The chain recombines TRBV7-3 with TRBJ2-5, with 7 bases fitting TRBD2. After removal of 0 bases from V and 5 bases from J, the junction contained 0 bases not matched to a gene. Germline values: CDR1 SGHTA, CDR2 FQGTGA. CDR3 size: 13 residues. DNA for the CDR3: TGTGCCAGCAGCTTAACTAGCGGGGAGACCCAGTACTTC. Amino acids: CASSLTSGETQYF. Full variable domain (outside the CDR3, taken from reference TRBV7-3 and TRBJ2-5): GAGVSQTPSNKVTEKGKYVELRCDPISGHTALYWYRQSLGQGPEFLIYFQGTGAADDSGLPNDRFFAVRPEGSVSTLKIQRTERGDSAVYLCASSLTSGETQYFGPGTRLLVL.

Regarding this clone: Different DNA sequences within this sample yield the same CDR3. V gene TRBV5-1 combines with J gene TRBJ1-5, with D hard to call. The CDR3 is made up of 12 amino acids. The V and J ends lost 0 bases and 7 bases respectively, with 5 bases between them. Germline CDR1 SGHRS, CDR2 YFSETQ. CDR3 sequence: CASSLAGQPQHF. The DNA for the CDR3 is TGCGCCAGCAGCTTGGCCGGGCAGCCCCAGCATTTT.

This chain links TRBV19 with TRBJ1-4; 7 bases align to TRBD1. Germline V lookup: CDR1 LNHDA, CDR2 SQIVND (reference sequence). There are 14 residues in the CDR3. Unmatched junction bases numbered 5, after V lost 5 bases and J lost 5 bases. The CDR3 reads CASSQLTGNEKLFF. The CDR3 nucleotides are TGTGCCAGTAGTCAACTGACAGGGAATGAAAAACTGTTTTTT.

A few counts support this clone. V usage is TRBV29-1 and J usage is TRBJ2-2; TRBD2 matches 9 bases. The CDR3 has 15 amino acids. J gave up 4 bases and V 3 bases, and 6 bases lay outside the gene matches. Per germline, CDR1 SQVTM and CDR2 ANQGSEA. CDR3: CSVETQRGVTGELFF. In nucleotides, the CDR3 is TGCAGCGTTGAGACGCAGCGGGGGGTCACCGGGGAGCTGTTTTTT.

The chain recombines TRBV5-6 with TRBJ2-5; 9 bases are a match to TRBD1. V was clipped by 3 bases and J by 2 bases; unmatched bases: 11. The CDR3 has 17 residues. Germline V CDR1 and CDR2: SGHDT, YYEEEE. This CDR3 reads CASSWWTGEGLQETQYF. CDR3 in DNA: TGTGCCAGCAGCTGGTGGACAGGGGAGGGTTTGCAAGAGACCCAGTACTTC.

The chain combines TRBV5-1 with TRBJ2-3; D is uncertain. The V end was cut by 1 base, the J end by 4 bases, with 4 bases between. CDR3 length equals 12 residues. Per germline, CDR1 SGHRS and CDR2 YFSETQ. This CDR3 is CASSLIADTQYF. As DNA, the CDR3 is TGCGCCAGCAGCTTGATTGCAGATACGCAGTATTTT.

The chain combines TRBV4-2 with TRBJ2-1, with 12 bases lining up with TRBD2. The CDR3 contains 16 residues. Losses at the gene ends were 4 bases for V and 4 bases for J; bases not matched to a gene: 5. Germline assignment: CDR1 LGHNA and CDR2 YNFKEQ. The CDR3 loop reads CASSLRLAGAYNEQFF. The CDR3 DNA reads TGTGCCAGCAGCCTTCGACTAGCGGGGGCTTACAATGAGCAGTTCTTC.

This sequence joins TRBV9 and TRBJ2-1; 10 nucleotides line up with TRBD2. The trim removed 4 bases at V and 10 bases at J, leaving 5 bases unmatched. The CDR3 is 13 residues long. CDR1 SGDLS and CDR2 YYNGEE come from the germline V gene. CDR3 sequence reads: CASSPYSGGEQFF. In DNA form, the CDR3 reads TGTGCCAGCAGCCCATATAGCGGGGGGGAGCAGTTCTTC.

V is TRBV13 and J is TRBJ2-7; no clear D. Germline V lookup: CDR1 PRHDT, CDR2 FYEKMQ (reference sequence). The ends were cut back, 5 bases at V and 4 bases at J, with 9 bases in the middle. CDR3 size: 12 residues. CDR3 DNA sequence: TGTGCCAGCAGCGTTAGTTCATACGAGCAGTACTTC. This codes for CASSVSSYEQYF. The whole variable domain, remainder taken from reference TRBV13 and TRBJ2-7, is AAGVIQSPRHLIKEKRETATLKCYPIPRHDTVYWYQQGPGQDPQFLISFYEKMQSDKGSIPDRFSAQQFSDYHSELNMSSLELGDSALYFCASSVSSYEQYFGPGTRLTVT.

The V and J genes are TRBV5-1 and TRBJ1-5; 8 bases are shared with TRBD1. Germline V gives CDR1 SGHRS, CDR2 YFSETQ. Trimming removed 2 bases from V and 3 bases from J; junction bases left unmatched: 4. The CDR3 runs to 15 residues. CDR3 in DNA: TGCGCCAGCAGCTTCGGGACAGGTCTCAATCAGCCCCAGCATTTT. The encoded protein is CASSFGTGLNQPQHF.

The V gene is TRBV5-1, the J gene TRBJ2-3, with D perhaps matching TRBD2 (5 bases). The CDR3 contains 14 residues. Germline V gene sequence: CDR1 SGHRS, CDR2 YFSETQ. Trimming took 5 bases from V and 2 from J, leaving 12 bases between them. In DNA, the CDR3 is TGCGCCAGCAGGACGGAGGTGGTCACAGATACGCAGTATTTT. Encoded protein: CASRTEVVTDTQYF.